This T cell receptor beta chain was retrieved from a study of cytomegalovirus exposure and HLA in healthy donors. At the level of the study: Genetic ancestry analysis placed 75% to 85% of the approximately 400 donors that were genotyped in the Caucasian-associated cluster.

Points on this clone: Its antigen is not identified.

V was cut by 0 bases and J by 5 bases, with 16 bases left in between. The CDR3 is 16 amino acids. Per the germline V gene, CDR1 is MNHEY and CDR2 is SVGAGI. The study, taken as a whole, reports: The only immune exposure information that was available was CMV serostatus. Presence/absence analyses supposed approximately even sequencing depth among donors. For TCR beta chains, V- and J-gene trimming was later linked to a missense DCLRE1C variant.

Vbeta (60) and Jbeta (13) primers were used in the PCR. TCRdb keeps only in-frame clones here, not all; method: immunoSEQ multiplex PCR. The table lists about 160,000 clones, 60% to 80% of them singletons. The TCR sequence derives from a woman in her fifties or sixties in good health and CMV-seropositive. This rearrangement joins TRBV6-5 to TRBJ1-1; D unresolved. The sample taken for sequencing was PBMCs. The CDR3 nucleotides are TGTGCCAGCAGTTACTCTGAACTCCTAGGAGGAACTGAAGCTTTCTTT. This translates into CASSYSELLGGTEAFF.